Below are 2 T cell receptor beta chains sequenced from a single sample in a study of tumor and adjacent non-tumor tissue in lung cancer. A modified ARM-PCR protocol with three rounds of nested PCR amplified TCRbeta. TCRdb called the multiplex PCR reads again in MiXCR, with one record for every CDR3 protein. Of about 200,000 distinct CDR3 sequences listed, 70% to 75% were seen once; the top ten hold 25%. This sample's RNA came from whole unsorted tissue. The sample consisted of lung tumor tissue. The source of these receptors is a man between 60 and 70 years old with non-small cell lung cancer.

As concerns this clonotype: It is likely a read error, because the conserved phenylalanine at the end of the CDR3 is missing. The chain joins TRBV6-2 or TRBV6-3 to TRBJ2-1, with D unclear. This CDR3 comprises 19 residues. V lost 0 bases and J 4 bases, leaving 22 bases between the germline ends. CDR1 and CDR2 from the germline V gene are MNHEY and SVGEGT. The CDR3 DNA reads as TGTGCCAGCAGTTACTCGAGAATGTATCTAGACTCGCAATACAATGAGCAGTTCCTC. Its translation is CASSYSRMYLDSQYNEQFL.

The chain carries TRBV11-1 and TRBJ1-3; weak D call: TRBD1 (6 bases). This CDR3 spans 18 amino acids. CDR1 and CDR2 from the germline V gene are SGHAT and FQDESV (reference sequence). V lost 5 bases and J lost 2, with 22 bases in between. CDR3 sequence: CASSPGGTSCSPGNTIYF. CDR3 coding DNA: TGTGCCAGCAGCCCCGGAGGGACATCTTGTAGCCCTGGAAACACCATATATTTT.